A single sample is the source of the 16 T cell receptor beta chains below, sequenced in a study of regulatory T cells in long-lasting Graves disease. The time point was: persistent/refractory GD, antithyroid drugs over 5 years with positive TRAb. Generation of the TCR library employed RNA extracted from PBMCs. Arm-PCR of CDR3 regions with iRepertoire HTBI primers generated TCR beta libraries. MiXCR was run by TCRdb on the multiplex PCR reads, yielding one entry per CDR3 protein. Of some 340,000 distinct CDR3 sequences listed, roughly 24% were seen once; the top ten hold around 30%. Sample: peripheral blood mononuclear cells (PBMCs), taken when the disease was refractory, from a patient treated with antithyroid drugs. All receptors come from a woman aged 40 to 49 with Graves disease.

This clonotype was picked up many times. The chain uses TRBV29-1 and TRBJ2-4; TRBD1 aligns across 11 bases. Per the germline V gene, CDR1 is SQVTM and CDR2 is ANQGSEA. V shed 7 bases and J 7 bases; nucleotides not matched to a gene: 3. This CDR3 region has 12 residues. CDR3 in amino acids: CSARDRGNIQYF. Here the CDR3 DNA reads TGCAGCGCGCGGGACAGGGGGAACATTCAGTACTTC.

This clonotype was seen ten or more times. V gene TRBV28 combines with J gene TRBJ2-2, with 7 bases identical to TRBD1. The V gene end was trimmed by 6 bases and the J gene end by 4 bases; junction bases not matched to a gene: 5. Germline CDR1 and CDR2: MDHEN and SYDVKM. The CDR3 spans 14 residues. As DNA, the CDR3 is TGTGCCAGCAGCCCGGGACAGATCACCGGGGAGCTGTTTTTT. Translating it yields CASSPGQITGELFF.

This clonotype was picked up many times. The V gene is TRBV20-1, the J gene TRBJ2-5; TRBD1 aligns across 8 bases. V gave up 3 bases and J gave up 7 bases; unmatched junction bases: 7. The germline V gene has CDR1 DFQATT and CDR2 SNEGSKA (reference sequence). The length of the CDR3 is 13 residues. CDR3 bases: TGCAGTGCTAGTGGACAGGGCGACCGGACCCAGTACTTC. Its protein product is CSASGQGDRTQYF.

This clonotype is a singleton in its sample. The rearrangement joins TRBV7-3 to TRBJ2-2; 7 bases match TRBD2. V lost 3 bases, J lost 0 bases, and 10 bases stayed unmatched. There are 18 residues in the CDR3. Germline CDR1 is SGHTA and CDR2 is FQGTGA. CDR3 protein: CASSFEGGPAPNTGELFF. The CDR3 DNA follows: TGTGCCAGCAGCTTTGAGGGAGGGCCAGCGCCGAACACCGGGGAGCTGTTTTTT.

There are many counts of this clonotype. The rearrangement links TRBV28 to TRBJ2-5, with D possibly matching TRBD1 (6 bases). The CDR3 is 13 residues long. Trimming stripped 5 bases from V and 5 bases from J, with 12 bases between. Germline CDR1 and CDR2: MDHEN and SYDVKM. CDR3 in DNA: TGTGCCAGCAGTACAGGGAGTGTGGAGACCCAGTACTTC. This encodes CASSTGSVETQYF.

V and J are TRBV10-3 and TRBJ2-7; D is perhaps TRBD2 (7 bases). V gave up 4 bases and J gave up 2 bases, with 15 bases separating them. The CDR3 has 15 amino acids. Germline assignment: CDR1 ENHRY and CDR2 SYGVKD. The CDR3 here is CAISGAGAGAYEQYF. The CDR3 DNA is TGTGCCATCAGTGGAGCAGGGGCGGGGGCCTACGAGCAGTACTTC.

This clonotype was found many times. The chain uses TRBV28 and TRBJ1-4; TRBD1 matches 7 bases. Trimming removed 6 bases from V and 7 bases from J; junction bases left unmatched: 5. CDR3 length: 13 amino acids. Germline V gene sequence: CDR1 MDHEN, CDR2 SYDVKM. CDR3 sequence: CASRLDRIEKLFF. CDR3 nucleotide sequence: TGTGCCAGCAGGTTGGACAGGATTGAAAAACTGTTTTTT.

This clonotype showed up many times. This sequence joins TRBV7-8 and TRBJ2-5; D uncertain. Trimming left V 5 bases short and J 4 bases short, with 8 bases between. The length of the CDR3 is 12 residues. CDR1 SGHVS and CDR2 FQNEAQ come from the germline V gene. The CDR3 nucleotides are TGTGCCAGCAGCGTCCAATTAGAGACCCAGTACTTC. It translates to CASSVQLETQYF. The full variable domain, with the rest looked up from reference TRBV7-8 and TRBJ2-5, is GAGVSQSPRYKVAKRGQDVALRCDPISGHVSLFWYQQALGQGPEFLTYFQNEAQLDKSGLPSDRFFAERPEGSVSTLKIQRTQQEDSAVYLCASSVQLETQYFGPGTRLLVL.

In this sample, this clonotype turned up many times. The rearrangement joins TRBV28 to TRBJ2-4, with D unclear. The CDR3 contains 13 residues. Deletions cut 5 bases from V and 8 bases from J, with 13 bases between. The germline CDR1 and CDR2 sequences are MDHEN and SYDVKM. The CDR3 bases are TGTGCCAGCAGTCGAGATCGGGCGGACATTCAGTACTTC. Translating gives CASSRDRADIQYF. The whole variable domain, filled in from reference TRBV28 and TRBJ2-4, reads DVKVTQSSRYLVKRTGEKVFLECVQDMDHENMFWYRQDPGLGLRLIYFSYDVKMKEKGDIPEGYSVSREKKERFSLILESASTNQTSMYLCASSRDRADIQYFGAGTRLSVL.

The chain combines TRBV20-1 with TRBJ1-4; tentative D call: TRBD1 (6 bases). In germline, CDR1 is DFQATT, CDR2 SNEGSKA (reference sequence). The V end lost 4 bases, the J end lost 10 bases, and 16 bases lay between the germline ends. This CDR3 spans 13 amino acids. CDR3 in amino acids: CSAMTRGIGKLFF. The CDR3 nucleotides read TGCAGTGCTATGACAAGGGGGATCGGAAAACTGTTTTTT.

This clonotype was counted at least ten times. The V call is TRBV28, the J call TRBJ2-2, with 7 bases that match TRBD2. The length of the CDR3 is 15 residues. CDR1 is MDHEN and CDR2 is SYDVKM in the germline V gene. With V trimmed by 3 bases and J by 4 bases, 5 bases remained unmatched. This CDR3 is CASSFRTSGTGELFF. The CDR3 bases are TGTGCCAGCAGTTTTAGGACTAGTGGCACCGGGGAGCTGTTTTTT.

At least ten counts were recorded for this clonotype. This chain connects TRBV6-1 to TRBJ1-1; weak D call: TRBD1 (6 bases). Trimming left V 2 bases short and J 3 bases short, with 13 bases between. The CDR3 contains 15 residues. Germline CDR1 reads MNHNS; CDR2 reads SASEGT. The CDR3 nucleotides are TGTGCCAGCAGTGAACGGACAGCGGGGTACACTGAAGCTTTCTTT. It is translated as CASSERTAGYTEAFF.

This clonotype was counted at least ten times. The V gene is TRBV29-1, the J gene TRBJ2-5; either TRBD1 or TRBD2 may supply D (5 bases each). Germline V gene sequence: CDR1 SQVTM, CDR2 ANQGSEA. The V end lost 4 bases, the J end lost 5 bases, and 11 bases lay between the germline ends. The CDR3 runs to 12 residues. CDR3 coding DNA: TGCAGCGTTGCGGGGCAGCTGGAGACCCAGTACTTC. Protein sequence: CSVAGQLETQYF.

This clonotype was seen at least ten times. The CDR3 DNA reads as TGCGCCACCTCAAGGGGTTCATCCTACGAGCAGTACTTC. This sequence encodes CATSRGSSYEQYF. The V call is TRBV5-1, the J call TRBJ2-7; weak D call: TRBD1 (5 bases). CDR3 size: 13 residues. The germline V and J ends were trimmed by 9 bases and 1 base, with 14 bases remaining between them. Looked up from germline, CDR1 is SGHRS and CDR2 is YFSETQ.

The V and J genes are TRBV7-9 and TRBJ2-1, with D possibly being TRBD2 (6 bases). In germline, CDR1 is SEHNR, CDR2 FQNEAQ (reference sequence). This CDR3 spans 17 amino acids. Trimming left V 11 bases short and J 0 bases short, with 23 bases between. This CDR3 reads CAGSVGGKSSSYNEQFF. CDR3 DNA sequence: TGTGCCGGCTCCGTGGGCGGGAAGTCGAGCTCCTACAATGAGCAGTTCTTC.

There are a few counts of this clonotype. This chain uses TRBV4-1 with TRBJ1-2; D not certain. The CDR3 runs 13 residues. The germline V gene has CDR1 MGHRA and CDR2 YSYEKL. V lost 3 bases to trimming and J lost 4 bases, with 9 bases between them. CDR3 region: CASSHPTGYGYTF. Here the CDR3 DNA reads TGCGCCAGCAGCCACCCTACGGGCTATGGCTACACCTTC.